The 16 T cell receptor beta chains listed next were all sequenced from one sample in a study of early stage breast cancer tumors (dated by TCRdb to the late 2010s). Library preparation was by the immunoSEQ multiplex PCR assay. The clones in this table, taken by TCRdb from immuneACCESS, are in-frame only. Not every clone is retained; where verified, under half of the shortfall comes from an unresolved V gene, and the cause of the rest is unknown. The sample has about 8,400 clones on record, roughly 77% of them singletons. The ten largest clones take up around 7.9% of the sample. Specimen: normal breast tissue next to the tumor. All receptors derive from a person in their sixties or seventies with breast cancer.

The chain is built from TRBV7-8 and TRBJ2-7, with D unclear. The germline V gene has CDR1 SGHVS and CDR2 FQNEAQ. The CDR3 runs 14 residues. With 1 base removed from V and 2 bases from J, the gap between germline ends came to 9 bases. This CDR3 reads CASSLVAFAYEQYF. Here the CDR3 DNA reads TGTGCCAGCAGCTTAGTGGCTTTCGCCTACGAGCAGTACTTC.

This chain connects TRBV7-2 to TRBJ2-7, with D hard to call. Germline assignment: CDR1 SGHTA and CDR2 FQGNSA. CDR3 length: 14 amino acids. Trimming took 1 base from V and 2 from J, leaving 9 bases between them. Here the CDR3 reads CASSLEDGAYEQYF. CDR3 bases: TGTGCCAGCAGCTTAGAGGACGGAGCCTACGAGCAGTACTTC.

The J gene is TRBJ2-7, the V gene TRBV4-1; D might be TRBD1 (6 bases). The length of the CDR3 is 16 residues. CDR1 is MGHRA and CDR2 is YSYEKL in the germline V gene. V was cut by 0 bases and J by 3 bases, with 15 bases left in between. CDR3 coding DNA: TGCGCCAGCAGCCAAGAAGGGGGAATCAGGCTCTACGAGCAGTACTTC. This gives the protein CASSQEGGIRLYEQYF.

The V and J genes are TRBV14 and TRBJ1-6; D is unclear. Germline-derived CDR1 and CDR2 are SGHDN and FVKESK. The CDR3 runs 14 residues. Trimming removed 1 base from V and 7 bases from J, with 8 bases in between. CDR3 DNA: TGTGCCAGCAGCCAAGGGCCGGGGAATTCACCCCTCCACTTT. Its protein product is CASSQGPGNSPLHF.

J is TRBJ1-5 and V is TRBV27; 12 bases match TRBD1. This CDR3 spans 18 amino acids. Germline V gene lookup returns CDR1 MNHEY and CDR2 SMNVEV (reference sequence). J lost 1 base, V lost 6 bases, and 10 bases had no gene match. The CDR3 region is CASRSLGQGAWSNQPQHF. CDR3 DNA sequence: TGTGCCAGCAGATCCCTGGGACAGGGGGCTTGGAGCAATCAGCCCCAGCATTTT.

V is TRBV18 and J is TRBJ1-1, with 9 bases aligning to TRBD1. Unmatched junction bases numbered 6, after V lost 6 bases and J lost 4 bases. Germline values: CDR1 KGHSH, CDR2 LQKENI. This CDR3 is built from 14 residues. The DNA for the CDR3 is TGTGCCAGCTCGCAGACGACAGGGGGCACTGAAGCTTTCTTT. Translation gives CASSQTTGGTEAFF.

In DNA form, the CDR3 reads TGCGCCAGCAGCCAAGATACGGCAGGGGCTCAGCCCCAGCATTTT. Amino acids: CASSQDTAGAQPQHF. V and J are TRBV4-1 and TRBJ1-5; the D gene is possibly TRBD1 (6 bases). The CDR3 is 15 amino acids. V was shortened by 0 bases and J by 6 bases, with 12 bases between the two germline ends. From germline, CDR1 is MGHRA and CDR2 YSYEKL.

This chain connects TRBV14 to TRBJ1-2, with D hard to call. Looked up from germline, CDR1 is SGHDN and CDR2 is FVKESK. Trimming removed 1 base at V and 11 bases at J, with 14 bases between. The CDR3 extends over 13 amino acids. CDR3 in DNA: TGTGCCAGCAGCCAAGCTGCGGCCAGGTTTTACACCTTC. Its protein is CASSQAAARFYTF. Drawing the rest from reference TRBV14 and TRBJ1-2, the complete variable domain is EAGVTQFPSHSVIEKGQTVTLRCDPISGHDNLYWYRRVMGKEIKFLLHFVKESKQDESGMPNNRFLAERTGGTYSTLKVQPAELEDSGVYFCASSQAAARFYTFGSGTRLTVV.

The rearrangement links TRBV10-3 to TRBJ2-7; 9 bases align to TRBD2. The V segment lost 2 bases and the J segment 4 bases; nucleotides outside the gene matches: 3. The CDR3 loop spans 14 amino acids. Germline loops: CDR1 ENHRY, CDR2 SYGVKD. CDR3 bases: TGTGCCATCAGTGAGCCTAGCGGGAATTACGAGCAGTACTTC. Encoded protein: CAISEPSGNYEQYF.

This clone has only one observation. The chain combines TRBV7-2 with TRBJ1-2; D is ambiguous. CDR3 length equals 13 residues. CDR1 and CDR2 from the germline V gene are SGHTA and FQGNSA. Trimming took off 1 base at V and 0 bases at J, with 3 bases between the two ends. The CDR3 is CASSLGTNYGYTF. CDR3 nucleotides: TGTGCCAGCAGCTTAGGGACTAACTATGGCTACACCTTC.

This chain uses TRBV11-2 with TRBJ2-6, with 8 bases matching TRBD1. This CDR3 comprises 18 residues. The V and J ends lost 5 bases and 0 bases, in that order; junction bases with no gene match: 9. Germline assignment: CDR1 SGHAT and CDR2 FQNNGV. This CDR3 is CASSHFGQGFSGANVLTF. CDR3 bases: TGTGCCAGCAGCCATTTTGGACAGGGATTCTCTGGGGCCAACGTCCTGACTTTC.

V is TRBV12-5 and J is TRBJ2-7; perhaps TRBD1 as D (5 bases). CDR3 length: 13 amino acids. With 6 bases removed from V and 0 bases from J, the gap between germline ends came to 9 bases. CDR1 and CDR2 from the germline V gene are LGHNT and FRNRAP. CDR3: CASGLTVSYEQYF. The CDR3 DNA follows: TGTGCTAGTGGCCTGACAGTCTCCTACGAGCAGTACTTC.

The J gene is TRBJ1-1, the V gene TRBV2; D remains ambiguous. This CDR3 is 14 amino acids long. Trimming took 4 bases from V and 8 from J, leaving 17 bases between them. Germline lookup yields CDR1 SNHLY and CDR2 FYNNEI. This chain's CDR3 is CASSVLILPNEAFF. CDR3 DNA sequence: TGTGCCAGCAGTGTCCTTATACTACCCAACGAAGCTTTCTTT.

This chain links TRBV28 with TRBJ2-1; D is possibly TRBD2 (7 bases). This CDR3 contains 19 residues. V dropped 7 bases and J dropped 7 bases, with 32 bases sitting between them. CDR1 and CDR2 (germline): MDHEN, SYDVKM. CDR3 region: CASNPTATGGNRRGNEQFF. CDR3 DNA: TGTGCCAGCAACCCAACCGCTACGGGGGGCAACCGGAGGGGGAATGAGCAGTTCTTC.

The rearrangement joins TRBV9 to TRBJ2-1; D possibly corresponds to TRBD1 (5 bases). CDR3 length: 13 amino acids. Trimming stripped 3 bases from V and 6 bases from J, with 10 bases between. Germline CDR1 and CDR2: SGDLS and YYNGEE. The DNA for the CDR3 is TGTGCCAGCAGCGGGGGCCTGGGCAATGAGCAGTTCTTC. This encodes CASSGGLGNEQFF.

The chain joins TRBV20-1 to TRBJ1-1; possible D gene TRBD1, 5 bases. This CDR3 contains 10 residues. CDR1 is DFQATT and CDR2 is SNEGSKA in the germline V gene (reference sequence). Written as DNA, the CDR3 is TGCAGGGCCAGCGGGGACTGGGCTTTCTTT. It is translated as CRASGDWAFF.